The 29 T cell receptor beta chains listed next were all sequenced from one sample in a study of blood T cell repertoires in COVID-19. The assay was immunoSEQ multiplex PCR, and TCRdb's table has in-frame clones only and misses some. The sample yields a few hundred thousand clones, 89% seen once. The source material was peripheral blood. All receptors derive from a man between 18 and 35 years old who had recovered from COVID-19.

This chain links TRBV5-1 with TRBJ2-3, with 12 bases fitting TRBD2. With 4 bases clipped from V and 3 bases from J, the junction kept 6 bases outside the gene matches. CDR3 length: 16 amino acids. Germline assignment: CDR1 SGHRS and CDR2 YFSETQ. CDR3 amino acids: CASSQGTSGPTDTQYF. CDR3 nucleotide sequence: TGCGCCAGCAGCCAAGGGACTAGCGGGCCTACAGATACGCAGTATTTT.

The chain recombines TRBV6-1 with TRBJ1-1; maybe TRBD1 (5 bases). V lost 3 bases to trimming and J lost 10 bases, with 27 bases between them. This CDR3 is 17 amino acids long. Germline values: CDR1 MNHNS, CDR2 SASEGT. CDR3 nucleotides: TGTGCCAGCAGTGACCCCTGGGGAGGGGTAGCGCCAATGAGAGCTTTCTTT. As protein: CASSDPWGGVAPMRAFF.

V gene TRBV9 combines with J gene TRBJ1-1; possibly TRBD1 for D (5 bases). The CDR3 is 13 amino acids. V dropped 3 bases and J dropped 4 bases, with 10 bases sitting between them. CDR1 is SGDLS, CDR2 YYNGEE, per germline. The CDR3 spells CASSGRDLTEAFF. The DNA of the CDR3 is TGTGCCAGCAGCGGCAGGGATCTCACTGAAGCTTTCTTT.

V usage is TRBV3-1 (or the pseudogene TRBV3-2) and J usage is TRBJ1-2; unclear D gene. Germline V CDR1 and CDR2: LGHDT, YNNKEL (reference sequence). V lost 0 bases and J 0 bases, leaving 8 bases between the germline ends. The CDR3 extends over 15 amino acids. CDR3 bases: TGTGCCAGCAGCCAAGATCCCACTACTAACTATGGCTACACCTTC. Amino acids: CASSQDPTTNYGYTF.

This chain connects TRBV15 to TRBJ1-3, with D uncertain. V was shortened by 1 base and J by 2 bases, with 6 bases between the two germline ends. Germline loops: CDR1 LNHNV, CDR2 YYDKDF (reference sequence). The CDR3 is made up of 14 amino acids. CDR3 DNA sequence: TGTGCCACCAGCAGAGCCGGGACTGGAAACACCATATATTTT. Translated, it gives CATSRAGTGNTIYF.

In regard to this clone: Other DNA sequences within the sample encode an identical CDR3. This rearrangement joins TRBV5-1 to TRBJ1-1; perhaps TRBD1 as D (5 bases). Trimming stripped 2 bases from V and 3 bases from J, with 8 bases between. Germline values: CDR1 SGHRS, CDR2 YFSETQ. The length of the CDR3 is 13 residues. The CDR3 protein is CASSFKGDTEAFF. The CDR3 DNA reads TGCGCCAGCAGCTTCAAAGGGGACACTGAAGCTTTCTTT. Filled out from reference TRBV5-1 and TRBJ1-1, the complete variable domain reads KAGVTQTPRYLIKTRGQQVTLSCSPISGHRSVSWYQQTPGQGLQFLFEYFSETQRNKGNFPGRFSGRQFSNSRSEMNVSTLELGDSALYLCASSFKGDTEAFFGQGTRLTVV.

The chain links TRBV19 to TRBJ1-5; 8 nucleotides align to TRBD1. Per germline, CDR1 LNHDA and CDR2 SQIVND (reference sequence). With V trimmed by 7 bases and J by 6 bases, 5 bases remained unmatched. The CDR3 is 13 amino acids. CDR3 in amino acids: CASMKQGAQPQHF. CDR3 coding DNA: TGTGCCAGTATGAAGCAGGGGGCTCAGCCCCAGCATTTT.

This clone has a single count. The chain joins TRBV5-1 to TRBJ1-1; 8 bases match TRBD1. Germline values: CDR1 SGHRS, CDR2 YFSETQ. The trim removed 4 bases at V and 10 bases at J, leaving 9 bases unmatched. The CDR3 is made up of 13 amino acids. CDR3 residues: CASSLADRGIAFF. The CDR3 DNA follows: TGCGCCAGCAGCCTCGCCGACAGGGGAATAGCTTTCTTT.

The CDR3: CASSYSWDRAGEKLFF. Here the CDR3 DNA reads TGTGCCAGCAGTTACTCCTGGGACAGGGCGGGGGAAAAACTGTTTTTT. The rearrangement uses TRBV6-5 and TRBJ1-4; TRBD1 matches at 9 bases. The CDR3 extends over 16 amino acids. Germline values: CDR1 MNHEY, CDR2 SVGAGI. V shed 0 bases and J 8 bases; nucleotides not matched to a gene: 7.

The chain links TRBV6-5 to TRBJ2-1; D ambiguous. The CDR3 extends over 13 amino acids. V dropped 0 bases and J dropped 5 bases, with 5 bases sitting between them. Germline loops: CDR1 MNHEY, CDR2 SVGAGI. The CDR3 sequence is CASSYSGDNEQFF. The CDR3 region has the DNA TGTGCCAGCAGTTACTCAGGAGACAATGAGCAGTTCTTC.

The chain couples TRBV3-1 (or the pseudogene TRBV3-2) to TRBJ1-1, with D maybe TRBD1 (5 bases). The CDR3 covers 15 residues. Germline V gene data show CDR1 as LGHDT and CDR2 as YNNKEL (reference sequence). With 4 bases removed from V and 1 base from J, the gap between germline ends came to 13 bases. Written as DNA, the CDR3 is TGTGCCAGCAGCCTGGGGCAGCACTCGAACACTGAAGCTTTCTTT. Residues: CASSLGQHSNTEAFF.

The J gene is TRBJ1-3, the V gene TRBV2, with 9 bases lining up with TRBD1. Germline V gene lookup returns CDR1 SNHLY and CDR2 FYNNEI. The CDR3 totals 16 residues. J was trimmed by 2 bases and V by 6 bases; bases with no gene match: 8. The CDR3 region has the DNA TGTGCCAGCAGGACCCAGGGACAGGGCCCTGGAAACACCATATATTTT. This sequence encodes CASRTQGQGPGNTIYF.

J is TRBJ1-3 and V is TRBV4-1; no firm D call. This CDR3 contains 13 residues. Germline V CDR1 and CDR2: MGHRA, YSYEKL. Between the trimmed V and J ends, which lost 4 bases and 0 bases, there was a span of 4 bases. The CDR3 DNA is TGCGCCAGCAGCCCGTACTCTGGAAACACCATATATTTT. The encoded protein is CASSPYSGNTIYF.

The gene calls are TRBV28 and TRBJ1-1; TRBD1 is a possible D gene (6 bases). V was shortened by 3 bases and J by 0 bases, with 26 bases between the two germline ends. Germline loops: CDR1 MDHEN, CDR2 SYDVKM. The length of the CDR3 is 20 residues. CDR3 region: CASSLGGAPRGRVMNTEAFF. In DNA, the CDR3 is TGTGCCAGCAGTTTGGGGGGGGCGCCCAGAGGTCGCGTTATGAACACTGAAGCTTTCTTT. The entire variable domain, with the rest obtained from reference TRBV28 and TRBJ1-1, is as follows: DVKVTQSSRYLVKRTGEKVFLECVQDMDHENMFWYRQDPGLGLRLIYFSYDVKMKEKGDIPEGYSVSREKKERFSLILESASTNQTSMYLCASSLGGAPRGRVMNTEAFFGQGTRLTVV.

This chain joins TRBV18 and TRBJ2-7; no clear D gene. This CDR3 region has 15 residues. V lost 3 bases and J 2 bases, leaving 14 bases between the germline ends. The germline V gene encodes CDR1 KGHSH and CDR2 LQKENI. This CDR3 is CASSPSVLPAYEQYF. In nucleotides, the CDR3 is TGTGCCAGCTCACCCAGCGTCCTTCCGGCCTACGAGCAGTACTTC.

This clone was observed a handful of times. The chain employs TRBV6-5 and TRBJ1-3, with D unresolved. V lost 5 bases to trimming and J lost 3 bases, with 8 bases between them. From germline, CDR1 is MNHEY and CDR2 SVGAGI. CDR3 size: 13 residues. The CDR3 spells CASSRSYGNTIYF. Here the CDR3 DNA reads TGTGCCAGCAGTCGCTCCTATGGAAACACCATATATTTT.

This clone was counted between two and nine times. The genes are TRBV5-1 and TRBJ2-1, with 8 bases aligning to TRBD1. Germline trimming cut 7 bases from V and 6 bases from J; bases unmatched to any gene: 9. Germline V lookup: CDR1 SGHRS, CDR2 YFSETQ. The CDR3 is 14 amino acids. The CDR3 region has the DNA TGCGCCAGCCATTTCGGTCAGGGGGCCAATGAGCAGTTCTTC. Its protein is CASHFGQGANEQFF.

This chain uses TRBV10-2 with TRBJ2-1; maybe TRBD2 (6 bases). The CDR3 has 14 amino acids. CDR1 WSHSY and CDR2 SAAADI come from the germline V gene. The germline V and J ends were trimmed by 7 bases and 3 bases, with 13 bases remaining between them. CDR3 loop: CASTHSGYYNEQFF. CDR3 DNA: TGCGCCAGCACCCATAGCGGCTACTACAATGAGCAGTTCTTC.

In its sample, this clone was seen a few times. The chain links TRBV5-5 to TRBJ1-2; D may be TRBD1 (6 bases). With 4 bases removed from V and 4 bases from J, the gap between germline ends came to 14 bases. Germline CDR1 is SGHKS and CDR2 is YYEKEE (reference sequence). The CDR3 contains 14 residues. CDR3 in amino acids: CASSEGQGTYGYTF. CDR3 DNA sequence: TGTGCCAGCAGCGAAGGCCAGGGGACCTATGGCTACACCTTC.

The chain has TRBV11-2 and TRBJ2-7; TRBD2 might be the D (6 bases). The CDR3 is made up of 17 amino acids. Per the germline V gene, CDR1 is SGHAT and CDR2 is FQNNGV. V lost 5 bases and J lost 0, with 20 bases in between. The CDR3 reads CASSPTGLVESSYEQYF. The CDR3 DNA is TGTGCCAGCAGCCCAACGGGACTGGTGGAAAGCTCCTACGAGCAGTACTTC.

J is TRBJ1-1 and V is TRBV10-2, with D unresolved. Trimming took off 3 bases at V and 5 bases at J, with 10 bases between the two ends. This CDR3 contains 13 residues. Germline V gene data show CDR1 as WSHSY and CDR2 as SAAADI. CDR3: CASSEGLRTEAFF. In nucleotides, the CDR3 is TGCGCCAGCAGTGAAGGACTCCGTACTGAAGCTTTCTTT.

CDR3 protein: CASSLYSGGTEAFF. Written as DNA, the CDR3 is TGCGCCAGCAGCCTGTACAGCGGTGGCACTGAAGCTTTCTTT. V and J are TRBV5-1 and TRBJ1-1; D remains ambiguous. Looked up from germline, CDR1 is SGHRS and CDR2 is YFSETQ. V lost 4 bases, J lost 4 bases, and 14 bases lay in between. The CDR3 consists of 14 residues.

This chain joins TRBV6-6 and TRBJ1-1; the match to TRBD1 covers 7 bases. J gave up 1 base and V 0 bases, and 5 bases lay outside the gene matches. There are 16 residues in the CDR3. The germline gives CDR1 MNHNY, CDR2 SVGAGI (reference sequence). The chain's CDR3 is CASSYSAGTENTEAFF. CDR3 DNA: TGTGCCAGCAGTTACTCTGCTGGGACAGAGAACACTGAAGCTTTCTTT.

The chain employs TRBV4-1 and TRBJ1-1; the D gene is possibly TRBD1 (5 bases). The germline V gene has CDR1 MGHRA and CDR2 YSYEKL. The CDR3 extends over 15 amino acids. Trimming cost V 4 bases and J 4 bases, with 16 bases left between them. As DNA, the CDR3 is TGCGCCAGCAGCCCCCCGGGGGGGTACGGCACTGAAGCTTTCTTT. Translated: CASSPPGGYGTEAFF.

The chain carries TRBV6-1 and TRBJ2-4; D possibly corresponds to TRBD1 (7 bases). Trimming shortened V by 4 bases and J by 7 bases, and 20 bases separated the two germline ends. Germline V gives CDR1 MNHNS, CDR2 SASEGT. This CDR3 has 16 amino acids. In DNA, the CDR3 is TGTGCCAGCAGTGGCTCCTGGACAGGAGGGGGGAACATTCAGTACTTC. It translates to CASSGSWTGGGNIQYF.

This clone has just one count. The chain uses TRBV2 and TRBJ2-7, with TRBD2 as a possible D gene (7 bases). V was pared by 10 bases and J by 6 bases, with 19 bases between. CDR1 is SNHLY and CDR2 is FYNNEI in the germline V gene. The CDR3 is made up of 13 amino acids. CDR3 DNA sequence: TGTGCCACCTCAAAGGAGGGGGGGGCCGAGCAGTACTTC. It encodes CATSKEGGAEQYF.

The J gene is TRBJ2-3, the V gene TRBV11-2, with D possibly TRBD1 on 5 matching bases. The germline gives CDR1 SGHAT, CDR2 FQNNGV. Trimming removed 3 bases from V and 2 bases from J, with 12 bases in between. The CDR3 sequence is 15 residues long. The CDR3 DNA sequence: TGTGCCAGCAGCTTCCGACAGCCCAACACAGATACGCAGTATTTT. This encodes CASSFRQPNTDTQYF.

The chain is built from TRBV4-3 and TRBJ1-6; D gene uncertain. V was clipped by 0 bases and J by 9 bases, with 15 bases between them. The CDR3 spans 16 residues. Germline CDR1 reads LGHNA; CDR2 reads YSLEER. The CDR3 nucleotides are TGCGCCAGCAGCCAAGACGGGCACCGGGGTATTTCACCCCTCCACTTT. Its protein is CASSQDGHRGISPLHF.

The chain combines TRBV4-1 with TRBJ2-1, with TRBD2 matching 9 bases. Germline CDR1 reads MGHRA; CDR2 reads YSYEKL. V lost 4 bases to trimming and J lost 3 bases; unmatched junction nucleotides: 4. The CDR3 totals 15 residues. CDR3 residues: CASSRSGGIYNEQFF. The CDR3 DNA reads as TGCGCCAGCAGCCGCAGCGGGGGGATCTACAATGAGCAGTTCTTC.